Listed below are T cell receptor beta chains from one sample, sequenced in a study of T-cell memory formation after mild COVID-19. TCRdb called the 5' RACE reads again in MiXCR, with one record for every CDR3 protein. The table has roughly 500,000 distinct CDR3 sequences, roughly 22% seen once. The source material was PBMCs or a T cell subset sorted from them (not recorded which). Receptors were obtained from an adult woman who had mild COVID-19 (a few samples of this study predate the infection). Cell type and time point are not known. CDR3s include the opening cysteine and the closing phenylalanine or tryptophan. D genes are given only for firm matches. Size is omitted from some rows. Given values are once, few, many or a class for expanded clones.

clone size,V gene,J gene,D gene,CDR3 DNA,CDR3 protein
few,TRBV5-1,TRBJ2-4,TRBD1,TGCGCCAGCCGTGGTCAGGGGACAGGGGTGGAGAACATTCAGTACTTC,CASRGQGTGVENIQYF
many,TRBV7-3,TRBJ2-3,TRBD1,TGTGCCAGCAGCTTAAGGGGACAGCTCACAGATACGCAGTATTTT,CASSLRGQLTDTQYF
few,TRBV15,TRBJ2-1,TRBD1,TGTGCCACCAGCAGAGATTTCTTCATGCCGGGACAGGTCTACAATGAGCAGTTCTTC,CATSRDFFMPGQVYNEQFF
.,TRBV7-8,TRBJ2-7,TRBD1,TGTGCCAGCAGCTTAAGTCGGGACAGGCCTTTCTACGAGCAGTACTTC,CASSLSRDRPFYEQYF
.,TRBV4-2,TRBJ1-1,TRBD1,TGTGCCAGCAGCCCAGAACGGACAGGGAGGGATGAAGCTTTCTTT,CASSPERTGRDEAFF
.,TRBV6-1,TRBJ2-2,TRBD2,TGTGCCAGCAGTGAGGCTGGGGGGGAAACCGGGGAGCTGTTTTTT,CASSEAGGETGELFF
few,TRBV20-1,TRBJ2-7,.,TGCAGTGCCCGGGGAGTGGCATACGAGCAGTACTTC,CSARGVAYEQYF
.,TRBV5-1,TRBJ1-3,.,TGCGCCAGCAGCACCTCCCCGGGACGGAACTCTGGAAACACCATATATTTT,CASSTSPGRNSGNTIYF
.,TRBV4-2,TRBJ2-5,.,TGTGCCAGCAGGCCCCGAGCGGATCTTCGGACACCTCAAGAGACCCAGTACTTC,CASRPRADLRTPQETQYF
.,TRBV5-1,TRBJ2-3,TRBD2,TGCGCCAGCAGCTTGGGGACTAGCGGGAGGGCAGATACGCAGTATTTT,CASSLGTSGRADTQYF
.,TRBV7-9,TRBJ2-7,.,TGTGCCAGCAGCTCCCGCCCTCAGGGTTCGTACGAGCAGTACTTC,CASSSRPQGSYEQYF
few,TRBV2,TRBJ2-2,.,TGTGCCAGCAGTGACGCAGCGGGGAACACCGGGGAGCTGTTTTTT,CASSDAAGNTGELFF
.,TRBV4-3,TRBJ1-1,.,TGCGCCAGCAGCCAGACAGCGTTACCCACTGAAGCTTTCTTT,CASSQTALPTEAFF
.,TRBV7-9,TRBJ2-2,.,TGTGCCAGCAGCTTATTAAGTTTGGGCAGGAGGAACACCGGGGAGCTGTTTTTT,CASSLLSLGRRNTGELFF
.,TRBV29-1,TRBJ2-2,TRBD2,TGCAGCGCACAGCGGGGGAACACCGGGGAGCTGTTTTTT,CSAQRGNTGELFF
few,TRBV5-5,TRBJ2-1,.,TGTGCCAGCAGCTTCACAGAGGCTCAGGAGTACAATGAGCAGTTCTTC,CASSFTEAQEYNEQFF
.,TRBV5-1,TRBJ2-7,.,TGCGCCAGCAGAACCGGGACGGTCTCCTACGAGCAGTACTTC,CASRTGTVSYEQYF
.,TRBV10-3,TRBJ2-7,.,TGTGCCATCAGTGAGTCTACTTCTTTGGTACACGAGCAGTACTTC,CAISESTSLVHEQYF
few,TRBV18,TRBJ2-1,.,TGTGCCAGCTCACCCCACGGGACTCCCCACAATGAGCAGTTCTTC,CASSPHGTPHNEQFF
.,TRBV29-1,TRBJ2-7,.,TGCAGCGTTAGATATCAGGGCTACGAGCAGTACTTC,CSVRYQGYEQYF
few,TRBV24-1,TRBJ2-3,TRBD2,TGTGCCACCAGTGATTTGAAGACTAGCGGGGGCCGCCCAGATACGCAGTATTTT,CATSDLKTSGGRPDTQYF
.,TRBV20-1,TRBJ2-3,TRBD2,TGCAGTGCTAGTGACCAGCGGGACGGCACAGATACGCAGTATTTT,CSASDQRDGTDTQYF
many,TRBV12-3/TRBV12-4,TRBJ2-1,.,TGTGCCAGCAGTTCCACTACAGGGTCGGAGCAGTTCTTC,CASSSTTGSEQFF
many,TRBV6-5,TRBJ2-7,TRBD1,TGTGCCAGCAGCTACCGGGACAGCCCCTACGAGCAGTACTTC,CASSYRDSPYEQYF
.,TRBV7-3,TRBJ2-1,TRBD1,TGTGCCAGCAGCTTCAGGGGGTCTCCCGCTAATGAGCAGTTCTTC,CASSFRGSPANEQFF
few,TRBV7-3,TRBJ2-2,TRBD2,TGTGCCAGCAGCTTAAACCCCCAACTTCGCGGGAGAAGGGCCGGGGAGCTGTTTTTT,CASSLNPQLRGRRAGELFF
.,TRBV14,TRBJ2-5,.,TGTGCCAGCAGTCGGAGAACAGGGACAGAGACCCAGTACTTC,CASSRRTGTETQYF
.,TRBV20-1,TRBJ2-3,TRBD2,TGCAGTGCTAGTCATCGCGGGGGGATAAGCACAGATACGCAGTATTTT,CSASHRGGISTDTQYF